The T cell receptor beta chain described here comes from a study of cytomegalovirus exposure and HLA in healthy donors. On the study more broadly: It was reported in a later analysis that the same platform had been used for the 120 validation repertoires as for the approximately 670 first-cohort repertoires. Study observations and caveats: According to a later analysis, TCR clusters from the first cohort tended to co-occur in the 120 or so validation repertoires. Some TCR beta chains (about 170 of them) were listed as cytomegalovirus-associated.

The study drew the donors from its 120-subject validation cohort, separate from the roughly 700-subject first cohort. Details on this clone: Its cognate antigen is unknown.

Using immunoSEQ multiplex PCR, the repertoire was profiled, and TCRdb retains in-frame clones only, with some absent. The sample includes some 85,000 clones, approximately 96% of them seen just once. CDR3 length equals 17 residues. Germline CDR1 reads MGHDK; CDR2 reads SYGVNS. The V end was cut by 3 bases, the J end by 3 bases, with 18 bases between. The source of this sequence is a woman in her late teens or twenties in good health and CMV-seronegative. V is TRBV25-1 and J is TRBJ2-1; D may be TRBD1 (6 bases). Sequenced sample: PBMCs. This CDR3 reads CASSDFDRRQIYNEQFF. DNA for the CDR3: TGTGCCAGCAGTGATTTTGACAGGAGGCAGATCTACAATGAGCAGTTCTTC.